The following is a TCR beta chain sequence with its context. Its antigen has not been determined. Base-call qualities are not available, and no considerably larger clone is one nucleotide away. Donors were around 37 systemically healthy Caucasian individuals from Russia aged 6 to 90 years. Around 10 milliliters of peripheral blood were collected from each donor into EDTA-treated Vacutainer tubes. Ficoll-Paque density-gradient centrifugation was used to isolate PBMCs, with at least 7 million per sample. Trizol reagent was used to extract total RNA from the PBMCs, yielding at least 6 micrograms per sample. The percentages of naive CD45RAhigh/CD27high T cells were determined by flow cytometry on a PBMC aliquot from every donor. The record originates from a study of blood T cells in healthy people across ages (dated by TCRdb to between 2014 and 2017). Study-level background: In model experiments, template switching captured about one uniquely barcoded TCR beta cDNA molecule for every two T cells. To track age-related changes in TCR beta repertoire diversity, the study relied on deep sequencing normalized with unique cDNA molecular identifiers. The donors were divided into four age groups: young (average approximately 16 years), middle-aged (approximately 42), aged (62) and long-lived (around 80). To avoid experimental bias, donors of different ages were spread randomly across the sequencing lanes. Using the same blood draw, the study looked at two additional independent replicas of 1 million unique cDNA reads for two donors, one aged 18 to 30 and the other aged 80 or older. Summary of the overall study and its limitations: Observed TCR beta diversity correlated strongly with the percentage of naive T cells measured by flow cytometry. Conclusive comparison of naive and antigen-experienced compartments was prevented by the profiling of bulk unsorted PBMCs. Observed TCR beta diversity per million T cells fell roughly linearly with age, and a significant reduction was already apparent by age roughly 41. Because donor CMV infection status was unknown, age-related changes in expanded clonotypes were potentially confounded. Estimates of total diversity from one million sequenced T cells were regarded as lower bounds and underestimates. Compared with the aged group, the long-lived group had more naive CD4+ T cells, fewer expanded clones and increased TCR diversity, suggesting age selection.

The protocol used for the library was 5' RACE. These reads were obtained on an Illumina HiSeq 2500. A second PCR of roughly 6 to 11 cycles was run with a J-beta primer mix and a sample-barcoded 5' primer. A template-switch 5' adaptor carrying 12 random nucleotides introduced a unique molecular identifier onto each TCR beta cDNA molecule. Each sample yielded at least 2.5 million CDR3-containing paired-end reads. First-strand cDNA synthesis was performed from all RNA using the Mint cDNA synthesis kit, with priming by a TRBC-specific oligonucleotide. After uracil-DNA glycosylase treatment, a first 18-cycle PCR used universal primers M1SS and BC2_uni_R on all cDNA. The original methods were these. Each sample was normalized by randomly selecting 1 million high-quality reads, each carrying a distinct molecular identifier. Reads with shared molecular identifiers were discarded instead of being binned into consensus sequences. MiTCR, with a Q25 quality threshold and the strictest error-elimination algorithm, was used for CDR3 identification, clonotype clustering and error correction. A nonparametric unseen species model with Euler transformation was used to estimate lower-bound total TCR beta diversity. TCRdb applied fastp at Q25 and MiXCR to the public reads, then kept only in-frame beta chains. Rows are unified per CDR3 protein, each entry keeping the most common DNA and genes. The V and J calls here are based on TCRdb, not the publication. Present in this sample are roughly 930,000 distinct CDR3 sequences, about 48% of which were seen just once. Of the sample, 13% falls within the top ten clones.

The germline V gene provides CDR1 ENHRY and CDR2 SYGVKD. The CDR3 has 13 amino acids, counting the end cysteine and phenylalanine. The sequence is cut down to CDR3 DNA, 39 bases in frame from base 1. Source material: blood. The receptor was isolated from a man under 40 in good health. The rearrangement combines TRBV10-3 with TRBJ2-7, with a tentative D call of TRBD1 or TRBD2, each matching 5 bases. The J call could be wrong; TRBJ2-5 is a better fit for the DNA end. CDR3 sequence: CAISESRGETQYF. At the DNA level, the sequence is TGTGCCATCAGTGAGTCGAGGGGTGAGACCCAGTACTTC.